Following are 13 T cell receptor beta chains from one sample sequenced in a study of identical twins. MiXCR, run by TCRdb on the 5' RACE reads, gives a single entry per CDR3 protein. The table has 470,000 or so distinct CDR3 sequences, 24% seen once. This sample also belongs to another study, concerning T cells expressing NK-cell markers.

The material sequenced was CD4+ T cells sorted from blood. The receptors stem from a woman under 30 in good health.

The rearrangement uses TRBV11-1 and TRBJ2-6; maybe TRBD2 (6 bases). The CDR3 has 19 amino acids. Trimming stripped 6 bases from V and 0 bases from J, with 21 bases between. Germline assignment: CDR1 SGHAT and CDR2 FQDESV (reference sequence). CDR3 in amino acids: CASSIGRSGRLSGANVLTF. The CDR3 DNA sequence: TGTGCCAGCAGTATTGGGAGGAGTGGCCGTCTCTCTGGGGCCAACGTCCTGACTTTC.

The CDR3 nucleotides are TGTGCCAGCAGCCAGCCTAGACTAGCGGGAGAAACCGGGGAGCTGTTTTTT. It translates to CASSQPRLAGETGELFF. This sequence joins TRBV3-1 and TRBJ2-2; 12 bases are a match to TRBD2. The ends lost 3 bases at V and 5 bases at J; junction bases unmatched: 7. CDR3 length: 17 residues. Germline CDR1 reads LGHDT; CDR2 reads YNNKEL (reference sequence).

The chain combines TRBV29-1 with TRBJ2-3; the match to TRBD2 covers 8 bases. The CDR3 totals 13 residues. From germline, CDR1 is SQVTM and CDR2 ANQGSEA. V lost 7 bases to trimming and J lost 2 bases; unmatched junction nucleotides: 5. The CDR3 region is CSASGGHTDTQYF. As DNA, the CDR3 is TGCAGCGCTTCGGGGGGGCACACAGATACGCAGTATTTT.

This clonotype was observed a handful of times. The J gene is TRBJ2-7, the V gene TRBV5-1, with 7 bases that match TRBD1. The length of the CDR3 is 19 residues. The ends lost 7 bases at V and 2 bases at J; junction bases unmatched: 24. Looked up from germline, CDR1 is SGHRS and CDR2 is YFSETQ. CDR3 residues: CASASFSVTGKLLTYEQYF. The CDR3 coding sequence is TGCGCCAGCGCCTCATTCTCTGTGACAGGGAAACTCTTGACCTACGAGCAGTACTTC.

This clonotype was seen a few times. CDR3 loop: CASTSGLQTDTQYF. CDR3 nucleotide sequence: TGTGCCAGCACCTCGGGACTTCAGACAGATACGCAGTATTTT. V and J are TRBV5-4 and TRBJ2-3, with D possibly TRBD2 on 6 matching bases. The V and J ends lost 6 bases and 3 bases respectively, with 14 bases between them. Germline CDR1 and CDR2: SGHNT and YYREEE (reference sequence). This CDR3 is 14 amino acids long.

The chain couples TRBV18 to TRBJ2-3, with 7 bases aligning to TRBD1. Germline V gene data show CDR1 as KGHSH and CDR2 as LQKENI. This CDR3 has 15 residues. J lost 5 bases, V lost 2 bases, and 7 bases had no gene match. The DNA for the CDR3 is TGTGCCAGCTCACCATTTACAGGGGCGGAAGATACGCAGTATTTT. This translates into CASSPFTGAEDTQYF.

This clonotype occurred a few times. Here the CDR3 DNA reads TGTGCCAGCAGCTGGGACCGACGGACAGATACGCAGTATTTT. Protein sequence: CASSWDRRTDTQYF. This chain connects TRBV3-1 to TRBJ2-3; D could derive from TRBD1 or TRBD2 (5 bases each). The CDR3 has 14 residues. CDR1 LGHDT and CDR2 YNNKEL come from the germline V gene (reference sequence). Trimming stripped 5 bases from V and 3 bases from J, with 12 bases between.

The chain is built from TRBV20-1 and TRBJ1-2; 7 nucleotides line up with TRBD1. CDR1 and CDR2 (germline): DFQATT, SNEGSKA (reference sequence). V gave up 1 base and J gave up 8 bases; unmatched junction bases: 10. This CDR3 is 14 amino acids long. The CDR3 spells CSARALTGVSGYTF. CDR3 in DNA: TGCAGTGCTAGAGCCCTAACAGGGGTGTCAGGCTACACCTTC.

This chain connects TRBV4-2 to TRBJ1-1, with a weak D call TRBD1 (5 bases). This CDR3 spans 15 amino acids. The ends were cut back, 6 bases at V and 0 bases at J, with 14 bases in the middle. Germline-derived CDR1 and CDR2 are LGHNA and YNFKEQ. The CDR3 is CASRKDPGVNTEAFF. CDR3 nucleotides: TGTGCCAGCAGAAAAGACCCGGGGGTGAACACTGAAGCTTTCTTT.

This clonotype was counted a few times. The CDR3 sequence: CASSRDVQGVLLHF. The DNA for the CDR3 is TGCGCCAGCAGCCGAGACGTACAGGGCGTCCTCCTCCACTTT. The chain has TRBV5-1 and TRBJ1-6, with a weak D call TRBD1 (6 bases). The length of the CDR3 is 14 residues. CDR1 SGHRS and CDR2 YFSETQ come from the germline V gene. Trimming removed 4 bases from V and 15 bases from J, with 20 bases in between.

This chain connects TRBV15 to TRBJ2-7; D is undetermined. Trimming stripped 0 bases from V and 9 bases from J, with 9 bases between. The CDR3 sequence is 12 residues long. Germline V gives CDR1 LNHNV, CDR2 YYDKDF (reference sequence). CDR3 DNA sequence: TGTGCCACCAGCAGAGATAGTCAGGTGCAGTACTTC. As protein: CATSRDSQVQYF.

This clonotype turned up a few times. The rearrangement links TRBV4-3 to TRBJ2-5; 8 positions match TRBD2. Germline CDR1 LGHNA, CDR2 YSLEER. The CDR3 extends over 16 amino acids. V lost 1 base, J lost 5 bases, and 9 bases stayed unmatched. CDR3 amino acids: CASSQGALAVPETQYF. The DNA of the CDR3 is TGCGCCAGCAGCCAAGGTGCACTAGCGGTCCCGGAGACCCAGTACTTC.

This clonotype was counted a few times. CDR3 amino acids: CASSLATSGRGSYNEQFF. The CDR3 DNA follows: TGTGCCAGCAGCTTAGCGACTAGCGGGAGGGGCTCCTACAATGAGCAGTTCTTC. The chain combines TRBV7-6 with TRBJ2-1; TRBD2 agrees at 14 bases. Germline CDR1 reads SGHVS; CDR2 reads FNYEAQ. The CDR3 contains 18 residues. V shed 0 bases, J shed 0 bases, and the junction held 1 base outside the gene matches.